A selection of T cell receptor beta chains follows, all from one sample in a study of blood T cells in healthy people across ages. TCRdb processed the 5' RACE reads anew with MiXCR; each CDR3 protein has one entry. The table lists 1.5 million to 2 million distinct CDR3 sequences, over 25% of them singletons. The sequenced sample was blood. These receptors were taken from a woman younger than 45 in good health. CDR3s leave out the opening cysteine and the closing phenylalanine or tryptophan.

CDR3aa	v_gene	j_gene
ASSVAYDDNEQY	TRBV9	TRBJ2-7
ASSLPVGSEQF	TRBV7-2	TRBJ2-1
ASSRNPDTGELF	TRBV28	TRBJ2-2
ASSLFSGRAYNGQF	TRBV28	TRBJ2-1
SARDPASETQY	TRBV20-1	TRBJ2-5
ASSPGTEKSWEQY	TRBV18	TRBJ2-7
AWTGGNYGYT	TRBV30	TRBJ1-2
SARDRRFGNNEQF	TRBV20-1	TRBJ2-1
ASSEVGQGPADTQY	TRBV6-1	TRBJ2-3
ASSPGQDPTDTQY	TRBV5-1	TRBJ2-3
ASARAWGYGYT	TRBV27	TRBJ1-2
ASSQDWGGEAF	TRBV3-1	TRBJ1-1
ASSVEGSGGSEQY	TRBV9	NA
ASSGREDRVNSPLH	TRBV9	TRBJ1-6
ASSQGRDRGEQF	TRBV3-1	TRBJ2-1
ASSQTGVEQY	TRBV3-1	TRBJ2-7
ASSLDVGPNEKLF	TRBV5-1	TRBJ1-4
ASSLARRPDTQY	TRBV11-2	TRBJ2-3
ASGREFEGDLTSYNEQF	TRBV12-5	TRBJ2-1
ASSYESLRGFNGYT	TRBV6-2/TRBV6-3	TRBJ1-2
SVDGYANGYT	TRBV29-1	TRBJ1-2
ASSQPAGYNEQF	TRBV14	TRBJ2-1
ASTEGLGTKNIQY	TRBV3-1	TRBJ2-4
ASSPDGNPGVYGYT	TRBV18	TRBJ1-2
ASSYTRGWYQETQY	TRBV6-2/TRBV6-3	TRBJ2-5
ASSDTRVGGTQY	TRBV2	TRBJ2-3
AISTGTVSYEQY	TRBV10-3	TRBJ2-7
ASSLELKGTDTQY	TRBV12-3/TRBV12-4	TRBJ2-3
ASSQLDRSGEQY	TRBV3-1	NA
ASSQWTGRPDTEY	TRBV12-3/TRBV12-4	TRBJ2-3
SASTQALAGERGEQF	TRBV20-1	TRBJ2-1
SARGSQKETQY	TRBV20-1	TRBJ2-5
ATSDRDSYWAGEQF	TRBV24-1	TRBJ2-1
ASSQNLAVPVTQY	TRBV4-1	TRBJ2-3
ASSFGQGISYEQY	TRBV5-1	TRBJ2-7
ASSHDFFAYEQY	TRBV3-1	TRBJ2-7
ASSLLAGFDNEQF	TRBV7-2	TRBJ2-1
ASSPRYQPPYEQF	TRBV28	TRBJ2-1
ASSLPSTGAGDTQY	TRBV7-2	TRBJ2-3
ASSPDSLYGYTFGRESGAQY	TRBV7-8	TRBJ2-5
ASSERQGFLLAF	TRBV2	TRBJ1-1
ASSNSGGADEQF	TRBV28	TRBJ2-1
ARGPGAIEAF	TRBV2	TRBJ1-1
ASGSRLNEQF	TRBV14	TRBJ2-1
SQESGSWNEQF	TRBV20-1	TRBJ2-1
ASGVATHNEQF	TRBV2	TRBJ2-1